This record concerns one TCR beta chain sequence. Antigen unknown. The immunoSEQ assay was version 4, run in survey mode. The method was immunoSEQ multiplex PCR; TCRdb's version includes in-frame clones alone and lacks a portion of them. The sample lists over 35,000 clones, roughly nine tenths occurring once. These data belong to a study of persistence of HIV-infected CD4 T cells. This CDR3 spans 17 amino acids. V gave up 5 bases and J gave up 5 bases; unmatched junction bases: 18. The germline CDR1 and CDR2 sequences are SGHRS and YFSETQ. This nonspecific control used anti-CD3/anti-CD28 bead stimulation of CD4+ T cells. CD4+ T cells upregulating both CD40 ligand and CD69 were sorted as responding cells. Donors were HIV-1-infected adults who began suppressive ART during chronic infection. Before stimulation, PBMCs underwent CD8+ T cell depletion. An approximately 18-hour stimulation of CD8-depleted PBMCs used anti-CD28/CD49d costimulation, CD40-blocking antibody and enfuvirtide.

Study-wide points: Antigen-responding cells were enriched for degenerate expanded CDR3beta sequences.

This specimen was CD4+ T cells sorted from PBMCs after roughly 18-hour stimulation, taken from a patient who received antiretroviral therapy. J is TRBJ1-1 and V is TRBV5-1, with TRBD1 matching 7 bases. This TCR came from an adult man with HIV who was CMV-seropositive. CDR3 residues: CASRVGTDILERTEAFF. The CDR3 DNA reads as TGCGCCAGCAGGGTTGGGACAGATATTCTCGAACGGACTGAAGCTTTCTTT. The variable domain in full, with the rest retrieved from reference TRBV5-1 and TRBJ1-1, is KAGVTQTPRYLIKTRGQQVTLSCSPISGHRSVSWYQQTPGQGLQFLFEYFSETQRNKGNFPGRFSGRQFSNSRSEMNVSTLELGDSALYLCASRVGTDILERTEAFFGQGTRLTVV.